This T cell receptor beta chain was captured in a study of shared clonotypes between healthy human individuals. V lost 0 bases and J 7 bases, leaving 9 bases between the germline ends. The CDR3 length is 12 residues. The germline V gene has CDR1 SQVTM and CDR2 ANQGSEA. Assay used: immunoSEQ multiplex PCR; TCRdb lists only in-frame clones, some missing. This sample carries about 1.5 million clones, approximately 96% of them seen once, and the ten largest clones take over 1%. The chain joins TRBV29-1 to TRBJ1-1; D gene uncertain. The sample comprised naive CD4+ T cells sorted from blood. The subset here: CD45RA+ positively selected. The TCR comes from a man younger than 40 in good health. The CDR3 sequence is CSVEDRAVEAFF. The DNA for the CDR3 is TGCAGCGTTGAAGATAGGGCAGTTGAAGCTTTCTTT.